A selection of T cell receptor beta chains follows, all from one sample in a study of cytomegalovirus exposure and HLA in healthy donors. The data were produced by immunoSEQ multiplex PCR, yet TCRdb's version contains in-frame clones alone and is incomplete. The sample has under 200,000 clones, 70% to 90% seen once; the top ten hold approximately 0.8%. Sequencing was done on a sample of PBMCs. The source is a woman aged 18-29 years in good health and CMV-seronegative. The CDR3 runs from the conserved cysteine through the conserved F or W. The D gene is left open where the match is weak. The listing skips clone size in some rows; elsewhere it reads once, few, many or a size class.

cdr3_aa cdr3_nt v_call clone_size d_call j_call
CASSAGGSLFF TGCGCCAGCAGCGCCGGGGGGAGTCTGTTCTTC TRBV5-1 once TRBD2 TRBJ2-1
CASRRRIGEQFF TGTGCCAGCAGGAGACGGATCGGGGAGCAGTTCTTC TRBV14 few . TRBJ2-1
CASSLQIAGGSTDTQYF TGCGCCAGCAGCCTGCAAATAGCGGGAGGTAGCACAGATACGCAGTATTTT TRBV4-3 . TRBD2 TRBJ2-3
CASSAGSRQGREFF TGTGCCAGCAGCGCCGGGAGCCGACAGGGCAGAGAGTTCTTC TRBV7-9 . . TRBJ2-1
CASSPGLAGESYNEQFF TGTGCCAGCTCACCGGGACTAGCGGGAGAATCCTACAATGAGCAGTTCTTC TRBV18 . TRBD2 TRBJ2-1
CASSFRDTTYTDTQYF TGTGCCAGCAGTTTCCGGGACACTACTTACACAGATACGCAGTATTTT TRBV6-6 . . TRBJ2-3
CASYPGWEPGDRMLRETQYF TGTGCCAGCTACCCCGGGTGGGAACCGGGGGACAGGATGCTCCGGGAGACCCAGTACTTC TRBV27 . TRBD1 TRBJ2-5
CASSQPASGRGTDTQYF TGCGCCAGCAGCCAGCCAGCTAGCGGGAGGGGCACAGATACGCAGTATTTT TRBV4-1 once TRBD2 TRBJ2-3
CASSRYRDRDNYGYTF TGTGCCAGCAGCAGATACCGGGACAGGGATAACTATGGCTACACCTTC TRBV7-8 . TRBD1 TRBJ1-2
CASTPRGLSSGSGYNEQFF TGTGCCAGTACCCCCCGGGGCCTCTCTAGCGGGAGTGGCTACAATGAGCAGTTCTTC TRBV19 . TRBD2 TRBJ2-1
CASSQDYASDYEQFF TGCGCCAGCAGCCAAGATTACGCTAGTGATTATGAGCAGTTCTTC TRBV4-3 . . TRBJ2-1